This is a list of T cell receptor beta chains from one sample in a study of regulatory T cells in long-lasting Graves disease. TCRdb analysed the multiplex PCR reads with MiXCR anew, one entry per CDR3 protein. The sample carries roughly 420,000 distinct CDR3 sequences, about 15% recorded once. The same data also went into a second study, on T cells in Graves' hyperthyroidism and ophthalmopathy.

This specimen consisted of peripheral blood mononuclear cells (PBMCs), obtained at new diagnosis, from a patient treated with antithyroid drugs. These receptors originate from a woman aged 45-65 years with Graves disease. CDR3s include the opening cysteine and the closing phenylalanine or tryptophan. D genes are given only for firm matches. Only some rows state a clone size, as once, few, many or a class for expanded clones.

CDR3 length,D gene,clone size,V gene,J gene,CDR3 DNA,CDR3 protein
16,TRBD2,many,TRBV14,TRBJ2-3,TGTGCCAGCAGCCAACTAGCGGGAGGTCTCACAGATACGCAGTATTTT,CASSQLAGGLTDTQYF
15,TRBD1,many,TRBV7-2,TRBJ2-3,TGTGCCAGCAGCTTATGGGACAGACTCACAGATACGCAGTATTTT,CASSLWDRLTDTQYF
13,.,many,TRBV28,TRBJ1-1,TGTGCCAGCAGTTTTACGAGGGGAGTGGGGGCTTTCTTT,CASSFTRGVGAFF
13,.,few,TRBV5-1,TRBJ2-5,TGCGCCAGCAAGGACGGCGGGAAAGAGACCCAGTACTTC,CASKDGGKETQYF
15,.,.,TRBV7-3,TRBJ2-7,TGTGCCAGCAGCTTACTGGACGGGCGCTCCTACGAGCAGTACTTC,CASSLLDGRSYEQYF
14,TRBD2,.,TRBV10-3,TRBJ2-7,TGTGCCATCACGCGTAGTCTAGCGGGAGACGAGCAGTACTTC,CAITRSLAGDEQYF
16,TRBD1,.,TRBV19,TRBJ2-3,TGTGCCAGTAGTGCCAGGGACAGAACGAGCACAGATACGCAGTATTTT,CASSARDRTSTDTQYF
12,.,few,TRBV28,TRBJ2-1,TGTGCCAGCACGAGGGGATGGGGTGAGCAGTTCTTC,CASTRGWGEQFF
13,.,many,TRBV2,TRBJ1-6,TGTGCCAGCGGGCACTCCTATAATTCACCCCTCCACTTT,CASGHSYNSPLHF
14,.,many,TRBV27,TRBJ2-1,TGTGCCAGCAGCTTACGGGACGGGTACAATGAGCAGTTCTTC,CASSLRDGYNEQFF